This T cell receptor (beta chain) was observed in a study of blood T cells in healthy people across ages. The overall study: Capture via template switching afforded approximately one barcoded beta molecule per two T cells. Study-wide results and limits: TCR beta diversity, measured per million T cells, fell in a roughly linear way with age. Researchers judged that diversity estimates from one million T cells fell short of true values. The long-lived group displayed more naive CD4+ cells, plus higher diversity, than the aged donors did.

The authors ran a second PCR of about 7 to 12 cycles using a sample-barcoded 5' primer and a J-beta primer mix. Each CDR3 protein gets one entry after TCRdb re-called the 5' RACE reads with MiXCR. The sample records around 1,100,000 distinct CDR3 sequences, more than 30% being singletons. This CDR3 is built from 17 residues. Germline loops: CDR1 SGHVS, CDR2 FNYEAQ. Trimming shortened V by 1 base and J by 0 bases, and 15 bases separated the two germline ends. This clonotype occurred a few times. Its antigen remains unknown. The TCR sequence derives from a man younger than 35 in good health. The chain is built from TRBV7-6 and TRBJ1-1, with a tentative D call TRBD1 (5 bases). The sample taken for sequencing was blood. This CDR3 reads CASSLGVPGRLNTEAFF. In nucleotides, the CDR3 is TGTGCCAGCAGCTTAGGGGTACCGGGACGGCTGAACACTGAAGCTTTCTTT.